The clone carrying this T cell receptor (beta chain) was counted only a few times. This entry is derived from a study of blood T cell repertoires in COVID-19. Study details: Sources were T cells, B-cell-depleted T cells, or PBMCs; the material itself was cDNA or gDNA.

The CDR3 length is 12 residues. Per germline, CDR1 LGHDT and CDR2 YNNKEL (reference sequence). V gave up 4 bases and J gave up 4 bases; unmatched junction bases: 0. Study processing details: Estimated nucleated cell counts came from reference gene primer amplification. Measured with immunoSEQ multiplex PCR; TCRdb has only the in-frame clones, and not every one. V and J calls and clone size come straight from that table; D and trimming were deduced from the DNA. The sample consists of under 300,000 clones, 84% of them appearing once. The clonotype originates from a woman in her 40s who had recovered from COVID-19. Material for sequencing was peripheral blood. The rearrangement links TRBV3-1 (or the pseudogene TRBV3-2) to TRBJ2-7; TRBD1 matches 8 bases. The CDR3 DNA reads as TGTGCCAGCAGCCGACAGGGGTACGAGCAGTACTTC. Translating gives CASSRQGYEQYF.